The 6 T cell receptor beta chains below were found in one sample sequenced in a study of identical twins. TCRdb called the 5' RACE reads again in MiXCR, with one record for every CDR3 protein. The sample has fewer than 250,000 distinct CDR3 sequences; 7.5% are singletons. The same sample was also used in a study of yellow fever vaccine responses in identical twins.

Input material: CD8+ T cells sorted from blood. The receptors were gathered from a woman in her late teens or twenties in good health.

This clonotype has ten or more counts. The chain carries TRBV2 and TRBJ2-7; D uncertain. V was cut by 3 bases and J by 0 bases, with 0 bases left in between. CDR1 and CDR2 from the germline V gene are SNHLY and FYNNEI. The CDR3 loop spans 11 amino acids. CDR3 region: CASSDSYEQYV. CDR3 bases: TGTGCCAGCAGTGACTCCTACGAGCAGTACGTC.

The J gene is TRBJ2-1, the V gene TRBV12-3 or TRBV12-4; possibly TRBD2 for D (6 bases). V shed 1 base and J shed 7 bases, with 14 bases lying between them. This CDR3 comprises 15 residues. The CDR3 coding sequence is TGTGCCAGCAGTTTAGTTATTAGCGGCCCAAATGAGCAGTTCTTC. It yields the protein CASSLVISGPNEQFF.

The chain employs TRBV24-1 and TRBJ2-7, with D possibly being TRBD2 (6 bases). In germline, CDR1 is KGHDR, CDR2 SFDVKD. V lost 7 bases and J 6 bases, leaving 18 bases between the germline ends. CDR3 length: 14 amino acids. CDR3 bases: TGTGCCACCAGCGACGCGGGGCAGATGGGCGAGCAGTACTTC. It translates to CATSDAGQMGEQYF.

The V call is TRBV12-3 or TRBV12-4, the J call TRBJ1-1, with D unclear. V lost 3 bases and J 6 bases, leaving 8 bases between the germline ends. The CDR3 extends over 12 amino acids. The CDR3 DNA reads TGTGCCAGCAGTTTCACTCCCTCTGAAGCTTTCTTT. This sequence encodes CASSFTPSEAFF.

The chain is built from TRBV13 and TRBJ2-2; TRBD1 matches 8 bases. Looked up from germline, CDR1 is PRHDT and CDR2 is FYEKMQ (reference sequence). After removal of 4 bases from V and 7 bases from J, the junction contained 5 bases not matched to a gene. This CDR3 region has 14 residues. CDR3 DNA sequence: TGTGCCAGCAGCTCGACAGGGGACCTCGGGGAGCTGTTTTTT. Amino acids: CASSSTGDLGELFF.

In this sample, this clonotype turned up many times. The rearrangement joins TRBV10-3 to TRBJ2-1; TRBD2 agrees at 11 bases. Trimming took 3 bases from V and 7 from J; bases not matched to a gene: 8. Germline assignment: CDR1 ENHRY and CDR2 SYGVKD. The length of the CDR3 is 16 residues. CDR3 coding DNA: TGTGCCATCAGTGAATTCGTAGCGGGGGGGCAAAATGAGCAGTTCTTC. It codes for CAISEFVAGGQNEQFF.